Following are 9 T cell receptor beta chains from one sample sequenced in a study of CD8 T cells in ankylosing spondylitis. TCRdb re-called the 5' RACE reads with MiXCR, one entry per CDR3 protein. The sample records 210,000 or so distinct CDR3 sequences, 8% to 10% being singletons. What was sequenced was blood, either unsorted or a sorted T cell fraction (not recorded which). The receptors were sampled from a female donor with ankylosing spondylitis or in good health (not recorded which).

This clonotype was detected a few times. A read error is possible here, since a much larger clone lies one base away. The chain uses TRBV12-3 or TRBV12-4 and TRBJ2-3, with 8 bases matching TRBD2. CDR3 length: 15 amino acids. Trimming cost V 1 base and J 1 base; bases outside gene matches: 1. The CDR3 DNA follows: TGTGCCAGCAGTTTAGTACTAGCGGGCACAGATACGCAGTATTTT. Encoded protein: CASSLVLAGTDTQYF.

This clonotype was recorded at least ten times. The CDR3 region has the DNA TGCAGCGTTGGGCGGCGGGAGGGTGAGCAGTTCTTC. It is translated as CSVGRREGEQFF. The chain combines TRBV29-1 with TRBJ2-1; 9 positions agree with TRBD2. The CDR3 extends over 12 amino acids. The V and J ends lost 4 bases and 9 bases, in that order; junction bases with no gene match: 4. Germline V gene sequence: CDR1 SQVTM, CDR2 ANQGSEA.

This clonotype was counted at least ten times. The chain employs TRBV11-2 and TRBJ2-7; 14 bases fit TRBD2. Trimming cost V 5 bases and J 4 bases; bases outside gene matches: 16. The CDR3 length is 19 residues. In germline, CDR1 is SGHAT, CDR2 FQNNGV. The CDR3 nucleotides are TGTGCCAGCAGCCAGAGATGGACTAGCGGGAGGACTTTGATGTACGAGCAGTACTTC. Translating it yields CASSQRWTSGRTLMYEQYF.

This clonotype has a count of ten or more. The V and J genes are TRBV5-1 and TRBJ2-3, with a possible D match to TRBD2 (6 bases). Between the trimmed V and J ends, which lost 0 bases and 2 bases, there was a span of 10 bases. There are 15 residues in the CDR3. Germline CDR1 and CDR2: SGHRS and YFSETQ. In nucleotides, the CDR3 is TGCGCCAGCAGCTTGGGTGCGGGGATCACAGATACGCAGTATTTT. Translated: CASSLGAGITDTQYF.

The chain employs TRBV6-1 and TRBJ2-1; maybe TRBD2 (6 bases). V dropped 6 bases and J dropped 6 bases, with 18 bases sitting between them. CDR1 is MNHNS and CDR2 is SASEGT in the germline V gene. The CDR3 has 15 amino acids. This CDR3 reads CASSSSGGTGNEQFF. CDR3 nucleotides: TGTGCCAGCAGCTCCAGTGGGGGGACTGGCAATGAGCAGTTCTTC.

This clonotype came up many times. This chain joins TRBV6-2 or TRBV6-3 and TRBJ2-2, with D perhaps assigned TRBD1 or TRBD2 (5 bases each). Trimming cost V 9 bases and J 6 bases, with 20 bases left between them. The CDR3 contains 15 residues. Germline values: CDR1 MNHEY, CDR2 SVGEGT. The CDR3 reads CASTRGVLPSGELFF. The CDR3 DNA reads as TGTGCCAGTACTCGGGGCGTACTACCTTCCGGGGAGCTGTTTTTT.

In this sample, this clonotype turned up many times. The chain recombines TRBV27 with TRBJ2-1; D is uncertain. Per germline, CDR1 MNHEY and CDR2 SMNVEV (reference sequence). Trimming took 0 bases from V and 7 from J, leaving 10 bases between them. CDR3 size: 14 residues. The CDR3 loop is CASSLSRLGNEQFF. The CDR3 DNA is TGTGCCAGCAGTTTATCGAGGCTGGGGAATGAGCAGTTCTTC.

This clonotype was picked up many times. V is TRBV5-1 and J is TRBJ2-1, with TRBD1 matching 9 bases. Germline-derived CDR1 and CDR2 are SGHRS and YFSETQ. The CDR3 has 18 residues. Unmatched junction bases numbered 16, after V lost 0 bases and J lost 9 bases. The CDR3 coding sequence is TGCGCCAGCAGCTTGGCGGCAAATTACAGGGGGCGGGTTCTTGAGCAGTTCTTC. Its translation: CASSLAANYRGRVLEQFF.

This clonotype was seen more than once but under ten times. The CDR3 sequence is CASGSRVGQPQHF. The CDR3, as DNA: TGTGCCAGCGGGTCGAGGGTGGGTCAGCCCCAGCATTTT. The chain combines TRBV6-5 with TRBJ1-5, with unresolved D. This CDR3 contains 13 residues. Germline values: CDR1 MNHEY, CDR2 SVGAGI. Trimming stripped 8 bases from V and 6 bases from J, with 14 bases between.